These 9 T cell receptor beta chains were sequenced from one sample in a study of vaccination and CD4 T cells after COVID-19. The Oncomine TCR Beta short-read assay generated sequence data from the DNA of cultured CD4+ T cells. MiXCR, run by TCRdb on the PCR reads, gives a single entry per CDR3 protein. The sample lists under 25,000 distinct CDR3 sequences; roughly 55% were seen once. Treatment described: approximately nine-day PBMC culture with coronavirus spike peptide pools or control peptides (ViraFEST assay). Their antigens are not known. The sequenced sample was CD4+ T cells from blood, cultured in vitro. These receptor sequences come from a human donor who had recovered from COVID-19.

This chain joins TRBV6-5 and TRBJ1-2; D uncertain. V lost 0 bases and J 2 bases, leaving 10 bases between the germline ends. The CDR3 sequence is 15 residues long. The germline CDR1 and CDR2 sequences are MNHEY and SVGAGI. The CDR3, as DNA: TGTGCCAGCAGTTACTCGAGGGTCTCCAACTATGGCTACACCTTC. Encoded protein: CASSYSRVSNYGYTF.

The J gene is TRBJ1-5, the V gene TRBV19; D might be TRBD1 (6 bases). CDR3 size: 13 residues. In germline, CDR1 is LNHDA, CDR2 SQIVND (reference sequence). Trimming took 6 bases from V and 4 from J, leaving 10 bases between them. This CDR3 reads CASRRGRNQPQHF. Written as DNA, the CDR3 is TGTGCCAGTAGGCGGGGGCGGAATCAGCCCCAGCATTTT.

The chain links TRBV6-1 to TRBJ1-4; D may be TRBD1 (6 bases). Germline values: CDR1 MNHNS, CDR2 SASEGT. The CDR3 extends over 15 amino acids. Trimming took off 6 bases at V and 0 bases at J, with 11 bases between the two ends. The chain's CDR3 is CASRSSGATNEKLFF. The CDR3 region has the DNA TGTGCCAGCAGATCCTCAGGGGCAACTAATGAAAAACTGTTTTTT.

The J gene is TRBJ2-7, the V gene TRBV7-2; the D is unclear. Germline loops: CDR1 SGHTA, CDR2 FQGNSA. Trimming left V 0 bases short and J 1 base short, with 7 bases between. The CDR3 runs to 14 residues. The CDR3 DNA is TGTGCCAGCAGCTTAGCCGCGGTATCCTACGAGCAGTACTTC. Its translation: CASSLAAVSYEQYF.

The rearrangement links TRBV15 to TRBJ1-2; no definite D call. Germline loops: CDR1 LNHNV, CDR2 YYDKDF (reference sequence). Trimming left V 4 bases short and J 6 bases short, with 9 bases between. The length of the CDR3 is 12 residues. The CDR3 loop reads CATSKRADGYTF. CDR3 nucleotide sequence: TGTGCCACCAGCAAGAGAGCGGATGGCTACACCTTC.

DNA for the CDR3: TGTGCCAGCAGGGCGAGGAGCTACGAGCAGTACTTC. It codes for CASRARSYEQYF. The chain recombines TRBV27 with TRBJ2-7; no clear D gene. The germline V gene has CDR1 MNHEY and CDR2 SMNVEV (reference sequence). The germline V and J ends were trimmed by 6 bases and 3 bases, with 9 bases remaining between them. The CDR3 loop spans 12 amino acids.

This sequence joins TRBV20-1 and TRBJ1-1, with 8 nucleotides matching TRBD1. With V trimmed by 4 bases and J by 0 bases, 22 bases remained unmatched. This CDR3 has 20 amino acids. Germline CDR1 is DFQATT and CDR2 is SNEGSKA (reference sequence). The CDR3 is CSATRPLIWTGQTLNTEAFF. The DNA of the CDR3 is TGCAGTGCTACCAGACCCCTAATCTGGACAGGGCAAACACTGAACACTGAAGCTTTCTTT.

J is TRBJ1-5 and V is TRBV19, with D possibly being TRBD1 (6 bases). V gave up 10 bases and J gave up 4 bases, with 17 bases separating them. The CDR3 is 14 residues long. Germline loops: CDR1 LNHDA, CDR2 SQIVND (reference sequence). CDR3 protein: CATTVGTLNQPQHF. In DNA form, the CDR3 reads TGTGCCACCACGGTCGGGACATTAAATCAGCCCCAGCATTTT.

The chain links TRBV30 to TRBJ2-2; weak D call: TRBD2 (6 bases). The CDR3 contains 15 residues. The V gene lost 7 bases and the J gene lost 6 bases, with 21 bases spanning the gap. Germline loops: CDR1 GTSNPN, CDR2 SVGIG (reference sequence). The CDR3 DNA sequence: TGTGCCTTCACCACCGGGACTCGGAGCGCCGGGGAGCTGTTTTTT. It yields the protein CAFTTGTRSAGELFF.